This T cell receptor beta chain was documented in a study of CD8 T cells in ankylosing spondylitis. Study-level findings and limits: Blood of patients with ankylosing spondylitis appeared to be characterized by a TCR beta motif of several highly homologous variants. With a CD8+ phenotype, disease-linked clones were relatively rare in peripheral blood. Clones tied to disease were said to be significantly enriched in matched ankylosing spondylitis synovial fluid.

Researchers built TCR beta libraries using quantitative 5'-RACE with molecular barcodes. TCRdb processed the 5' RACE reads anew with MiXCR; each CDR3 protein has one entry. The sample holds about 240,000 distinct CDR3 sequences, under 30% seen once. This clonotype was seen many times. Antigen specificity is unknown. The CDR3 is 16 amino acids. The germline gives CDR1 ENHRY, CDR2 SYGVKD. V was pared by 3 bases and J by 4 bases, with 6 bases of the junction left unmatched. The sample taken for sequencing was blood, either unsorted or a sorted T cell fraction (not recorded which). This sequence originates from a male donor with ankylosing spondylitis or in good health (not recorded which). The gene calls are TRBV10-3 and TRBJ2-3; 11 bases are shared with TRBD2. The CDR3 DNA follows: TGTGCCATCAGTGAAGGGTTAGCGGGGGGGCCAGATACGCAGTATTTT. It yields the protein CAISEGLAGGPDTQYF.